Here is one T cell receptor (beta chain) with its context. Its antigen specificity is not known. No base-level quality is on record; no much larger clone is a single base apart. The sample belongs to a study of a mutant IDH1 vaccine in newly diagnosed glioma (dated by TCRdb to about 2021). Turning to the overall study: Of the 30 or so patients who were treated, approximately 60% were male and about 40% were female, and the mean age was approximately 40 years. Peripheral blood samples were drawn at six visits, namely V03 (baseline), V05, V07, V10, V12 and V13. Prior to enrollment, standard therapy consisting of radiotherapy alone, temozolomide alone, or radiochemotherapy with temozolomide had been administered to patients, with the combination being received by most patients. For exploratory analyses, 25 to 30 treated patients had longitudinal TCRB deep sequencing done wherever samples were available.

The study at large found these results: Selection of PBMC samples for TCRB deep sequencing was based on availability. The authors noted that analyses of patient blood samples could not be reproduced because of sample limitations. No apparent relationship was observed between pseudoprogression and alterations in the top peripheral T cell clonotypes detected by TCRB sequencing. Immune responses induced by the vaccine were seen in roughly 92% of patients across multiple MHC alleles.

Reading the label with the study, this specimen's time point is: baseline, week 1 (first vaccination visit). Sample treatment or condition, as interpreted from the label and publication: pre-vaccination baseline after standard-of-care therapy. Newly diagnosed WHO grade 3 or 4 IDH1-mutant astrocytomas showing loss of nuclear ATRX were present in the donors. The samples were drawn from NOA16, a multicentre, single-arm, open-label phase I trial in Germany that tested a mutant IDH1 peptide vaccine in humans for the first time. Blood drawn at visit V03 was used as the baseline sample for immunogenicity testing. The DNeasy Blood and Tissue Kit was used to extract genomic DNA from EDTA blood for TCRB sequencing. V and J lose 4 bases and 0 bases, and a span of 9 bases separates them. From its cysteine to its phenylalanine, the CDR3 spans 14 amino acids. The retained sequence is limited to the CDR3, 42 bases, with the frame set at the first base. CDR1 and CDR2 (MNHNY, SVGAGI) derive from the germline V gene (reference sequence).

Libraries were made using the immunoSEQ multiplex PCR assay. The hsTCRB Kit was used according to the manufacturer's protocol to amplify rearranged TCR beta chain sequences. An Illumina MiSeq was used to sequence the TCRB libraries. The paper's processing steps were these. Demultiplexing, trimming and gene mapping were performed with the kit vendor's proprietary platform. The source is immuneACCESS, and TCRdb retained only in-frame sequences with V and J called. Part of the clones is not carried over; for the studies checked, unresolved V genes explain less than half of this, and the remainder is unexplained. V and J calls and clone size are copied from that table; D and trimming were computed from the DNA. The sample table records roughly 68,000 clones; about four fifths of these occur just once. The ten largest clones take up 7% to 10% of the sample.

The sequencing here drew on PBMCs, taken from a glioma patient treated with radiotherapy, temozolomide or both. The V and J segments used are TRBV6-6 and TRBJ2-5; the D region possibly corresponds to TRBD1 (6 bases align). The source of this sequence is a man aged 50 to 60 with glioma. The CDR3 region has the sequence CASSSWTDQETQYF. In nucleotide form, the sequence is TGTGCCAGCAGTTCATGGACAGACCAAGAGACCCAGTACTTC.